A selection of T cell receptor beta chains follows, all from one sample in a study of beta chain features in type 1 diabetes. Repertoires were generated with immunoSEQ multiplex PCR, while TCRdb's copy carries only in-frame clones and drops some. The sample includes fewer than 350,000 clones, around 20% of them seen just once. Sequencing was carried out using naive CD4+ T cells from blood. Receptors were obtained from a woman in her late teens or twenties in good health. Both conserved end residues are trimmed from each CDR3.

J	V	CDR3
TRBJ2-2	TRBV7-2	ASSRTSGTGELF
TRBJ2-1	TRBV5-1	ASSTGLALLSDNEQF
TRBJ1-2	TRBV7-9	ASSTPRDSRTNYGYT
TRBJ1-5	TRBV29-1	SVEGGQNQPQH
TRBJ1-1	TRBV2	ASTLEQGVGTEAF
TRBJ1-2	TRBV15	ATSRDRENSGYT
TRBJ2-3	TRBV5-1	ASSLRETYTDTQY
TRBJ2-1	TRBV2	ASSGGSGAYNEQF
TRBJ2-2	TRBV19	ASSTTGGTGELF
TRBJ2-7	TRBV10-3	AIRQASSYEQY